The next 29 T cell receptor beta chains were all read from a single sample in a study of beta chain features in type 1 diabetes. The investigators reverse transcribed all of the isolated RNA, so they sequenced expressed TCRB transcripts. Sequencing was performed with immunoSEQ multiplex PCR; in TCRdb, only in-frame clones are kept and a portion is missing. The repertoire consists of 900,000 or so clones, with roughly 15% occurring once and the leading ten covering around 0.02%. The material sequenced was naive CD4+ T cells from blood. The origin of the receptors is a woman aged 18-29 years in good health.

The chain couples TRBV5-1 to TRBJ2-2; a possible D gene is TRBD1 (5 bases). Germline values: CDR1 SGHRS, CDR2 YFSETQ. The V end was cut by 0 bases, the J end by 4 bases, with 13 bases between. The CDR3 sequence is 16 residues long. The DNA for the CDR3 is TGCGCCAGCAGCTTGGAGGGGCAGGGCCGCACCGGGGAGCTGTTTTTT. Its protein product is CASSLEGQGRTGELFF.

This chain links TRBV6-6 with TRBJ1-1, with D possibly being TRBD1 (5 bases). This CDR3 has 15 residues. The germline V gene encodes CDR1 MNHNY and CDR2 SVGAGI (reference sequence). V lost 3 bases, J lost 11 bases, and 22 bases lay in between. CDR3 loop: CASSYRVREGPGAFF. CDR3 coding DNA: TGTGCCAGCAGTTATCGGGTGCGTGAGGGACCTGGTGCTTTCTTT.

J is TRBJ2-1 and V is TRBV11-2; TRBD2 aligns across 7 bases. Unmatched junction bases numbered 10, after V lost 5 bases and J lost 0 bases. CDR1 SGHAT and CDR2 FQNNGV come from the germline V gene. CDR3 size: 17 residues. In nucleotides, the CDR3 is TGTGCCAGCAGCCTGTATGAAGCGGGGACCTCCTACAATGAGCAGTTCTTC. Protein sequence: CASSLYEAGTSYNEQFF. Variable domain in full (rest from reference TRBV11-2 and TRBJ2-1): EAGVAQSPRYKIIEKRQSVAFWCNPISGHATLYWYQQILGQGPKLLIQFQNNGVVDDSQLPKDRFSAERLKGVDSTLKIQPAKLEDSAVYLCASSLYEAGTSYNEQFFGPGTRLTVL.

This clone was seen a handful of times. The chain uses TRBV7-2 and TRBJ2-6; no firm D call. The CDR3 loop spans 16 amino acids. The germline V and J ends were trimmed by 6 bases and 0 bases, with 12 bases remaining between them. Germline lookup yields CDR1 SGHTA and CDR2 FQGNSA. CDR3 nucleotides: TGTGCCAGCAGGGCCACGCGAAACTCTGGGGCCAACGTCCTGACTTTC. Its protein is CASRATRNSGANVLTF.

CDR3 nucleotides: TGTGCCAGCAGCATATTGACTAGCGGGAGTGGTCACGTCGAGCAGTACTTC. Protein: CASSILTSGSGHVEQYF. This chain links TRBV5-6 with TRBJ2-7, with 12 bases that match TRBD2. The germline V gene encodes CDR1 SGHDT and CDR2 YYEEEE. The junction had 14 bases not matched to a gene; V was cut back by 4 bases and J by 6 bases. This CDR3 has 17 amino acids.

The table lists this clone with a few counts. This chain joins TRBV11-2 and TRBJ2-7, with 11 nucleotides matching TRBD2. The CDR3 runs to 14 residues. Germline assignment: CDR1 SGHAT and CDR2 FQNNGV. J gave up 2 bases and V 3 bases, and 0 bases lay outside the gene matches. CDR3 sequence (DNA): TGTGCCAGCAGCTTGACTAGCGGGGCCTACGAGCAGTACTTC. Translated, it gives CASSLTSGAYEQYF.

This clone was detected only a few times. This rearrangement joins TRBV27 to TRBJ1-2, with D possibly being TRBD1 (5 bases). Trimming pared 6 bases from V and 8 bases from J, leaving 16 bases between. The CDR3 sequence is 13 residues long. Per germline, CDR1 MNHEY and CDR2 SMNVEV (reference sequence). CDR3 in amino acids: CASSPTVFGGYTF. In nucleotides, the CDR3 is TGTGCCAGCAGCCCGACAGTGTTCGGGGGCTACACCTTC.

This clone showed up just a few times. The sample contains more than one DNA sequence encoding this CDR3. The rearrangement uses TRBV11-2 and TRBJ2-6; D gene unclear. The V gene's germline CDR1 is SGHAT and CDR2 FQNNGV. V was clipped by 3 bases and J by 4 bases, with 4 bases between them. This CDR3 is built from 13 residues. For the CDR3, the DNA is TGTGCCAGCAGCTTTGCGGGGGCCAACGTCCTGACTTTC. Protein product: CASSFAGANVLTF.

This chain connects TRBV13 to TRBJ2-7; D might be TRBD1 (6 bases). V was trimmed by 5 bases and J by 9 bases, leaving 23 bases between them. The CDR3 totals 15 residues. The V gene's germline CDR1 is PRHDT and CDR2 FYEKMQ (reference sequence). The DNA of the CDR3 is TGTGCCAGCAGCCCTTACACAGGGCGCCCAACAGGGCAGTACTTC. This sequence encodes CASSPYTGRPTGQYF.

This chain joins TRBV29-1 and TRBJ2-7; possible D gene TRBD1, 6 bases. The CDR3 runs 12 residues. The germline gives CDR1 SQVTM, CDR2 ANQGSEA. V shed 6 bases and J shed 3 bases, with 12 bases lying between them. The CDR3: CSVAGQNYEQYF. The CDR3 DNA reads as TGCAGCGTGGCCGGACAGAACTACGAGCAGTACTTC.

The chain couples TRBV7-2 to TRBJ2-3; D is tentatively TRBD1 or TRBD2 (5 bases each). With 8 bases removed from V and 1 base from J, the gap between germline ends came to 16 bases. This CDR3 is 15 amino acids long. CDR1 SGHTA and CDR2 FQGNSA come from the germline V gene. The CDR3 DNA is TGTGCCAGCTCTAAGGGGACGGTCCGCACAGATACGCAGTATTTT. Protein product: CASSKGTVRTDTQYF.

V usage is TRBV7-8 and J usage is TRBJ1-5, with TRBD1 matching 9 bases. Germline CDR1 reads SGHVS; CDR2 reads FQNEAQ. This CDR3 is built from 15 residues. V shed 5 bases and J 3 bases; nucleotides not matched to a gene: 5. CDR3 sequence (DNA): TGTGCCAGCAGCGTCACAGGGGGCATCAATCAGCCCCAGCATTTT. Its translation is CASSVTGGINQPQHF.

V gene TRBV9 combines with J gene TRBJ2-1, with D possibly TRBD1 on 7 matching bases. This CDR3 is built from 15 residues. The ends were cut back, 4 bases at V and 2 bases at J, with 13 bases in the middle. The V gene's germline CDR1 is SGDLS and CDR2 YYNGEE. The DNA of the CDR3 is TGTGCCAGCAGCCCCCAGGGGGGACCCTACAATGAGCAGTTCTTC. Translated: CASSPQGGPYNEQFF.

The chain joins TRBV11-2 to TRBJ2-1, with 9 bases aligning to TRBD1. The CDR3 runs to 18 residues. Germline loops: CDR1 SGHAT, CDR2 FQNNGV. V was clipped by 5 bases and J by 10 bases; unmatched bases: 21. The CDR3 DNA sequence: TGTGCCAGCAGCCCCCGCCTGTTTAAGGGACAGGGAATTTGGGAGCAGTTCTTC. Translating gives CASSPRLFKGQGIWEQFF.

This clone appeared a few times. V is TRBV4-2 and J is TRBJ1-5, with D uncertain. The CDR3 covers 16 residues. The ends were cut back, 4 bases at V and 0 bases at J, with 13 bases in the middle. Germline-derived CDR1 and CDR2 are LGHNA and YNFKEQ. The CDR3 sequence is CASSPHTQYSNQPQHF. The CDR3 DNA reads as TGTGCCAGCAGCCCGCATACCCAATATAGCAATCAGCCCCAGCATTTT.

The chain combines TRBV28 with TRBJ2-2; 7 bases are shared with TRBD1. After removal of 5 bases from V and 13 bases from J, the junction contained 10 bases not matched to a gene. The CDR3 consists of 13 residues. Germline-derived CDR1 and CDR2 are MDHEN and SYDVKM. CDR3 amino acids: CASSAYRGGRLFF. The CDR3 DNA reads as TGTGCCAGCAGTGCTTACAGGGGTGGTCGGCTGTTTTTT.

The DNA for the CDR3 is TGCGCCAGCAGCTTCCTAGACAGCTATGGCTACACCTTC. Translation gives CASSFLDSYGYTF. This chain connects TRBV5-1 to TRBJ1-2; D possibly corresponds to TRBD1 (5 bases). V was shortened by 2 bases and J by 4 bases, with 9 bases between the two germline ends. CDR1 and CDR2 from the germline V gene are SGHRS and YFSETQ. The CDR3 sequence is 13 residues long.

The gene calls are TRBV7-2 and TRBJ2-6, with D perhaps TRBD1 or TRBD2 (5 bases each). CDR1 and CDR2 (germline): SGHTA, FQGNSA. V lost 7 bases and J 5 bases, leaving 18 bases between the germline ends. The CDR3 covers 16 residues. The CDR3 here is CASTSPRRGWANVLTF. CDR3 nucleotides: TGTGCCAGCACTTCTCCCCGTCGGGGCTGGGCCAACGTCCTGACTTTC.

The gene calls are TRBV2 and TRBJ1-2; D may be TRBD1 (6 bases). CDR3 size: 14 residues. Germline V gives CDR1 SNHLY, CDR2 FYNNEI. V shed 6 bases and J shed 4 bases, with 15 bases lying between them. For the CDR3, the DNA is TGTGCCAGCAGCGAAACAGGGTTCGCCTATGGCTACACCTTC. Its protein product is CASSETGFAYGYTF.

This clone was detected only a few times. The V call is TRBV5-6, the J call TRBJ2-1; D uncertain. V lost 5 bases and J lost 0, with 12 bases in between. This CDR3 contains 15 residues. Germline V gene data show CDR1 as SGHDT and CDR2 as YYEEEE. The CDR3 DNA reads TGTGCCAGCAGGGTGGACCTTGCCTCCTACAATGAGCAGTTCTTC. It codes for CASRVDLASYNEQFF.

V is TRBV5-4 and J is TRBJ2-7; 8 bases fit TRBD1. The CDR3 spans 15 residues. CDR1 SGHNT and CDR2 YYREEE come from the germline V gene (reference sequence). Germline trimming cut 3 bases from V and 0 bases from J; bases unmatched to any gene: 5. The CDR3 nucleotides are TGTGCCAGCAGCTCGCGGACAGGGACCTCCTACGAGCAGTACTTC. Translated: CASSSRTGTSYEQYF.

This clone has more than one count but fewer than ten. The rearrangement uses TRBV7-2 and TRBJ2-1; 9 bases map to TRBD2. The V segment lost 5 bases and the J segment 4 bases; nucleotides outside the gene matches: 12. Germline values: CDR1 SGHTA, CDR2 FQGNSA. The CDR3 has 17 residues. CDR3 DNA: TGTGCCAGCAGCCCTGTGGGGCTAGCGGGGAGTTACAATGAGCAGTTCTTC. Protein: CASSPVGLAGSYNEQFF.

The chain employs TRBV18 and TRBJ1-1; D remains ambiguous. The ends were cut back, 6 bases at V and 0 bases at J, with 11 bases in the middle. There are 14 residues in the CDR3. Germline CDR1 reads KGHSH; CDR2 reads LQKENI. The CDR3 nucleotides are TGTGCCAGCTCGCCCACCACTTTGAACACTGAAGCTTTCTTT. It specifies CASSPTTLNTEAFF.

There are a few counts of this clone. V is TRBV18 and J is TRBJ2-2, with 9 bases aligning to TRBD1. Germline CDR1 reads KGHSH; CDR2 reads LQKENI. After removal of 6 bases from V and 7 bases from J, the junction contained 6 bases not matched to a gene. This CDR3 contains 14 residues. The CDR3 region has the DNA TGTGCCAGCTCGCCCGGGACAGGGAGCGGGGAGCTGTTTTTT. Translating gives CASSPGTGSGELFF.

This clone was detected only a few times. This sequence joins TRBV5-1 and TRBJ2-7, with a possible D match to TRBD1 (6 bases). The CDR3 length is 15 residues. V was clipped by 4 bases and J by 2 bases, with 16 bases between them. Germline V CDR1 and CDR2: SGHRS, YFSETQ. In DNA form, the CDR3 reads TGCGCCAGCAGCCCCGGGACAATAGGGGCCTACGAGCAGTACTTC. The encoded protein is CASSPGTIGAYEQYF.

A word on this clone: Its ends do not fully match the called genes, so a read error is possible. V is TRBV2 and J is TRBJ2-1; D is possibly TRBD1 (6 bases). The CDR3 length is 13 residues. CDR1 is SNHLY, CDR2 FYNNEI, per germline. CDR3 DNA: TGTGCCAACAGTGACCGACAGGTCAATGAGCAGTTCTTC. Protein sequence: CANSDRQVNEQFF.

The gene calls are TRBV11-3 and TRBJ1-2; D call uncertain. There are 11 residues in the CDR3. CDR1 is SGHNT and CDR2 is YENEEA in the germline V gene. The V and J ends lost 4 bases and 3 bases respectively, with 3 bases between them. DNA of the CDR3: TGTGCCAGCAGCTCCTACTATGGCTACACCTTC. This codes for CASSSYYGYTF.

This clone was counted between two and nine times. J is TRBJ2-5 and V is TRBV9; D possibly corresponds to TRBD2 (6 bases). V was clipped by 0 bases and J by 5 bases, with 11 bases between them. Germline assignment: CDR1 SGDLS and CDR2 YYNGEE. CDR3 length: 14 residues. This CDR3 is CASSVAPGGETQYF. For the CDR3, the DNA is TGTGCCAGCAGCGTAGCCCCCGGAGGGGAGACCCAGTACTTC.

This clone turned up a few times. The CDR3 here is CASSVAGGVLAGELFF. The CDR3 DNA is TGTGCCAGCAGCGTAGCTGGGGGAGTACTAGCCGGGGAGCTGTTTTTT. V is TRBV9 and J is TRBJ2-2; D might be TRBD1 or TRBD2, each matching 5 bases. In germline, CDR1 is SGDLS, CDR2 YYNGEE. Trimming removed 0 bases at V and 6 bases at J, with 15 bases between. CDR3 size: 16 residues.